The present entry profiles one T cell receptor beta chain with its context. As yet, its antigen is unknown. This sample stems from a study of T cell responses to AZD1222 COVID-19 vaccine. Background on the study: Pooled in the analysis were second doses at about 4 or about 12 weeks.

Study-wide results and limits: Spike-wide vaccine-associated CD4 TCRs dominated at 160-218 and 743-854. At baseline, seropositivity was found in only 5 to 7 AZD1222 recipients.

Profiled with immunoSEQ multiplex PCR; TCRdb holds only in-frame clones, not every one. The sample consists of 95,000 to 110,000 clones, 80% to 90% of them appearing once. The source material was peripheral blood, sampled on day 0 of AZD1222 vaccination. The origin of this receptor is an adult in good health.

The CDR3 spells CASSYGQSLNTEAFF. CDR3 nucleotide sequence: TGTGCCAGCAGTTACGGGCAGTCCCTGAACACTGAAGCTTTCTTT. J is TRBJ1-1 and V is TRBV6-6; unclear D gene. In germline, CDR1 is MNHNY, CDR2 SVGAGI (reference sequence). Between the trimmed V and J ends, which lost 2 bases and 0 bases, there was a span of 10 bases. There are 15 residues in the CDR3.